The source of this T cell receptor beta chain is a study of memory CD8 T cells in hepatitis C reinfection. Noted time point: pre-reinfection, 55 to 20 weeks before reinfection detection. Sorted cells were sequenced directly ex vivo without any in vitro expansion. Sequencing was performed with immunoSEQ multiplex PCR; in TCRdb, only in-frame clones are kept and a portion is missing. The table shows more than 45,000 clones, with about 90% occurring only once. The CDR3 covers 16 residues. The germline V gene encodes CDR1 SGHRS and CDR2 YFSETQ. The V and J ends lost 4 bases and 0 bases, in that order; junction bases with no gene match: 7.

The receptor was derived from a man aged 18 to 30 with hepatitis C virus infection. The sequencing sample was made of naive CD8+ T cells sorted from blood. J is TRBJ1-1 and V is TRBV5-1; TRBD1 matches 9 bases. As DNA, the CDR3 is TGCGCCAGCAGCCCTCCGACAGGGGGTTTGAACACTGAAGCTTTCTTT. Encoded protein: CASSPPTGGLNTEAFF.